Listed below are T cell receptor beta chains from one sample, sequenced in a study of T cell repertoires in cytomegalovirus infection. No antigen is known for these receptors. In TCRdb, the reads were re-called with MiXCR into one record per CDR3 protein. The data hold 700,000 to 950,000 distinct CDR3 sequences, with 30% to 35% observed a single time. The sequences come from cultured CD8+ T cells from PBMCs, collected from culture after CMV antigen stimulation. These receptors were collected from a human donor in good health (CMV status not recorded). Some clones in this sample may be carry-over from other donors' samples. The conserved cysteine and the conserved F or W are not part of the CDR3 here.

j_call: TRBJ1-2
v_call: TRBV6-6
cdr3_length: 13
cdr3_aa: ASSYSGTPEYGYT

j_call: TRBJ1-1
v_call: TRBV2
cdr3_length: 13
cdr3_aa: ASSVRGNVNTEAF

j_call: TRBJ2-1
v_call: TRBV7-8
cdr3_length: 18
cdr3_aa: ASRPVPTSGGPPSYNEQF

j_call: TRBJ2-1
v_call: TRBV6-2/TRBV6-3
cdr3_length: 18
cdr3_aa: ASSYASGGVLASSYNEQS

j_call: TRBJ1-3
v_call: TRBV7-9
cdr3_length: 14
cdr3_aa: ASSLAGGVKWNTIY

j_call: TRBJ1-4
v_call: TRBV9
cdr3_length: 13
cdr3_aa: ASSPELGSNEKLF

j_call: TRBJ1-2
v_call: TRBV2
cdr3_length: 12
cdr3_aa: ASSDYTAAYGYT

j_call: TRBJ2-7
v_call: TRBV6-5
cdr3_length: 12
cdr3_aa: ASSIRGGGYEQY

j_call: TRBJ2-3
v_call: TRBV28
cdr3_length: 15
cdr3_aa: ASSLPRDRSDTDTQC

j_call: TRBJ2-7
v_call: TRBV6-1
cdr3_length: 12
cdr3_aa: ASSAGGSRYEQY

j_call: TRBJ2-1
v_call: TRBV7-2
cdr3_length: 12
cdr3_aa: ASSSSGGAHEQF

j_call: TRBJ2-5
v_call: TRBV9
cdr3_length: 12
cdr3_aa: ASSVGLRMETQY

j_call: TRBJ2-3
v_call: TRBV12-3/TRBV12-4
cdr3_length: 11
cdr3_aa: ASSWTGSDTQY

j_call: TRBJ2-1
v_call: TRBV7-9
cdr3_length: 14
cdr3_aa: ASSPRDRGLIDEQF